A single sample gave rise to the 27 T cell receptor beta chains below, sequenced in a study of blood T cell repertoires in COVID-19. Data came from immunoSEQ multiplex PCR; TCRdb stores just in-frame clones and leaves some out. Of under 150,000 clones in the sample, approximately 83% are singletons; the top ten hold around 20%. Input material: peripheral blood. These receptors all come from a woman aged 45-60 years who had recovered from COVID-19.

The chain links TRBV2 to TRBJ1-4; no reliable D call. Germline CDR1 SNHLY, CDR2 FYNNEI. CDR3 length: 14 residues. The germline V and J ends were trimmed by 6 bases and 8 bases, with 16 bases remaining between them. CDR3 coding DNA: TGTGCCAGCAGGCGATCGGGTTTTCGAGAAAAACTGTTTTTT. Translating it yields CASRRSGFREKLFF. Full variable domain (rest looked up from reference TRBV2 and TRBJ1-4): EPEVTQTPSHQVTQMGQEVILRCVPISNHLYFYWYRQILGQKVEFLVSFYNNEISEKSEIFDDQFSVERPDGSNFTLKIRSTKLEDSAMYFCASRRSGFREKLFFGSGTQLSVL.

V gene TRBV7-9 combines with J gene TRBJ2-7; 9 nucleotides line up with TRBD1. The CDR3 covers 13 residues. Germline V gives CDR1 SEHNR, CDR2 FQNEAQ (reference sequence). V was pared by 5 bases and J by 5 bases, with 4 bases of the junction left unmatched. The CDR3 spells CASSPTGGDEQYF. CDR3 nucleotide sequence: TGTGCCAGCAGCCCAACAGGGGGCGACGAGCAGTACTTC.

The rearrangement uses TRBV7-2 and TRBJ1-2; 10 nucleotides line up with TRBD1. V was pared by 5 bases and J by 3 bases, with 6 bases of the junction left unmatched. The CDR3 sequence is 15 residues long. In germline, CDR1 is SGHTA, CDR2 FQGNSA. Written as DNA, the CDR3 is TGTGCCAGCAGCCCAGGGACAGGGGATTACTATGGCTACACCTTC. Amino acids: CASSPGTGDYYGYTF.

This clone was detected only a few times. The V call is TRBV6-1, the J call TRBJ1-1; TRBD1 is a possible D gene (5 bases). The germline gives CDR1 MNHNS, CDR2 SASEGT. The V and J ends lost 3 bases and 11 bases respectively, with 13 bases between them. The CDR3 has 12 amino acids. CDR3 protein: CASSEFQGQAFF. CDR3 in DNA: TGTGCCAGCAGTGAGTTCCAGGGTCAGGCTTTCTTT.

The chain couples TRBV4-2 to TRBJ1-1, with 7 bases lining up with TRBD1. The CDR3 is made up of 15 amino acids. The V and J ends lost 7 bases and 0 bases, in that order; junction bases with no gene match: 8. Germline V CDR1 and CDR2: LGHNA, YNFKEQ. The CDR3 nucleotides are TGTGCCAGCACCTCGTCGGACAGGCTGAACACTGAAGCTTTCTTT. This sequence encodes CASTSSDRLNTEAFF.

The chain combines TRBV12-5 with TRBJ1-3; no clear D. Germline V lookup: CDR1 LGHNT, CDR2 FRNRAP. This CDR3 is built from 18 residues. Trimming took off 1 base at V and 2 bases at J, with 18 bases between the two ends. The CDR3 bases are TGTGCTAGTGGTTTGGCCCGGGTGGAGACGAGGGCTGGAAACACCATATATTTT. This sequence encodes CASGLARVETRAGNTIYF.

The chain combines TRBV6-5 with TRBJ1-2, with D perhaps TRBD1 (6 bases). Trimming stripped 2 bases from V and 7 bases from J, with 20 bases between. CDR1 and CDR2 (germline): MNHEY, SVGAGI. CDR3 size: 16 residues. The CDR3 reads CASSYGLLGAGTGYTF. CDR3 bases: TGTGCCAGCAGTTACGGTCTTCTGGGGGCAGGTACTGGCTACACCTTC.

V usage is TRBV4-2 and J usage is TRBJ2-7, with TRBD1 identical over 8 bases. CDR3 length equals 13 residues. V trimming: 4 bases; J trimming: 6 bases; junction bases outside the gene matches: 5. Germline CDR1 and CDR2: LGHNA and YNFKEQ. In DNA, the CDR3 is TGTGCCAGCAGCCCCCAGGGGGCTGTCGAGCAGTACTTC. Residues: CASSPQGAVEQYF.

A single count supports this clone. V gene TRBV29-1 combines with J gene TRBJ1-2; 8 nucleotides match TRBD1. V was clipped by 5 bases and J by 8 bases; unmatched bases: 10. The CDR3 is 13 residues long. Germline V gene lookup returns CDR1 SQVTM and CDR2 ANQGSEA. CDR3 sequence (DNA): TGCAGCGTTCCAAGGACAGGGTACAACGGCTACACCTTC. Translation gives CSVPRTGYNGYTF.

The chain has TRBV19 and TRBJ1-1, with 8 bases matching TRBD1. Germline CDR1 is LNHDA and CDR2 is SQIVND (reference sequence). The length of the CDR3 is 15 residues. V gave up 3 bases and J gave up 0 bases; unmatched junction bases: 3. CDR3 nucleotide sequence: TGTGCCAGTAGTATCGGACAGGGCCTGAACACTGAAGCTTTCTTT. Amino acid sequence: CASSIGQGLNTEAFF.

The chain employs TRBV7-9 and TRBJ2-1; tentative D call: TRBD2 (7 bases). The CDR3 loop spans 16 amino acids. With 5 bases removed from V and 5 bases from J, the gap between germline ends came to 19 bases. Germline assignment: CDR1 SEHNR and CDR2 FQNEAQ (reference sequence). CDR3 protein: CASSLLGGPRNNEQFF. The CDR3 DNA reads TGTGCCAGCAGCCTCCTCGGGGGGCCCCGAAACAATGAGCAGTTCTTC. The full variable domain, rest sourced from reference TRBV7-9 and TRBJ2-1, is DTGVSQNPRHKITKRGQNVTFRCDPISEHNRLYWYRQTLGQGPEFLTYFQNEAQLEKSRLLSDRFSAERPKGSFSTLEIQRTEQGDSAMYLCASSLLGGPRNNEQFFGPGTRLTVL.

This rearrangement joins TRBV29-1 to TRBJ2-1, with D possibly being TRBD2 (5 bases). In germline, CDR1 is SQVTM, CDR2 ANQGSEA. Trimming removed 1 base from V and 4 bases from J, with 11 bases in between. This CDR3 is 14 amino acids long. The CDR3 protein is CSVEGSGVYNEQFF. The CDR3 bases are TGCAGCGTTGAAGGGTCCGGGGTTTACAATGAGCAGTTCTTC.

The chain is built from TRBV19 and TRBJ1-1; no reliable D call. Trimming removed 3 bases from V and 0 bases from J, with 11 bases in between. There are 15 residues in the CDR3. Germline V gene data show CDR1 as LNHDA and CDR2 as SQIVND (reference sequence). This chain's CDR3 is CASSMQTELNTEAFF. DNA for the CDR3: TGTGCCAGTAGTATGCAAACAGAATTGAACACTGAAGCTTTCTTT.

The J gene is TRBJ1-5, the V gene TRBV7-9; 8 nucleotides line up with TRBD1. The CDR3 spans 14 residues. Losses at the gene ends were 4 bases for V and 7 bases for J; bases not matched to a gene: 6. Germline CDR1 is SEHNR and CDR2 is FQNEAQ (reference sequence). The CDR3 coding sequence is TGTGCCAGCAGCTCAGGGGGCGCGGGCCAGCCCCAGCATTTT. Translating gives CASSSGGAGQPQHF. Using reference TRBV7-9 and TRBJ1-5 for the parts outside the CDR3, the full variable domain is DTGVSQNPRHKITKRGQNVTFRCDPISEHNRLYWYRQTLGQGPEFLTYFQNEAQLEKSRLLSDRFSAERPKGSFSTLEIQRTEQGDSAMYLCASSSGGAGQPQHFGDGTRLSIL.

The chain employs TRBV6-5 and TRBJ1-5; possibly TRBD1 for D (5 bases). Per the germline V gene, CDR1 is MNHEY and CDR2 is SVGAGI. V was shortened by 5 bases and J by 0 bases, with 8 bases between the two germline ends. The CDR3 runs 14 residues. CDR3 loop: CASSLTVSNQPQHF. The CDR3 coding sequence is TGTGCCAGCAGTCTGACAGTTAGCAATCAGCCCCAGCATTTT.

The rearrangement links TRBV7-2 to TRBJ2-7, with 11 bases identical to TRBD1. Germline V gene data show CDR1 as SGHTA and CDR2 as FQGNSA. There are 14 residues in the CDR3. The trim removed 7 bases at V and 4 bases at J, leaving 6 bases unmatched. CDR3 region: CASKRGQGEYEQYF. The CDR3 nucleotides are TGTGCCAGCAAGAGGGGACAGGGGGAATACGAGCAGTACTTC.

The chain combines TRBV3-1 (or the pseudogene TRBV3-2) with TRBJ1-4; tentative D call: TRBD1 (5 bases). There are 17 residues in the CDR3. Trimming stripped 2 bases from V and 4 bases from J, with 17 bases between. Germline-derived CDR1 and CDR2 are LGHDT and YNNKEL (reference sequence). DNA for the CDR3: TGTGCCAGCAGCCAACAGTTACCAGGGTCGGGTAATGAAAAACTGTTTTTT. It encodes CASSQQLPGSGNEKLFF.

The chain couples TRBV6-2 or TRBV6-3 to TRBJ2-3; D might be TRBD1 (6 bases). Per germline, CDR1 MNHEY and CDR2 SVGEGT. Between the trimmed V and J ends, which lost 4 bases and 3 bases, there was a span of 11 bases. The length of the CDR3 is 14 residues. The CDR3: CASSSDSRTDTQYF. The CDR3 DNA follows: TGTGCCAGCAGTTCGGACAGTAGGACAGATACGCAGTATTTT.

The chain recombines TRBV10-1 with TRBJ2-2, with D tentatively TRBD2 (6 bases). The CDR3 covers 15 residues. V lost 6 bases, J lost 1 base, and 12 bases lay in between. CDR1 is WNHNN, CDR2 SYGVQD, per germline (reference sequence). CDR3 protein: CASSLGGMNTGELFF. Here the CDR3 DNA reads TGCGCCAGCAGCCTTGGGGGGATGAACACCGGGGAGCTGTTTTTT.

The chain joins TRBV5-1 to TRBJ1-2; no reliable D call. Germline V gene sequence: CDR1 SGHRS, CDR2 YFSETQ. The CDR3 covers 15 residues. V lost 0 bases, J lost 4 bases, and 13 bases lay in between. The DNA of the CDR3 is TGCGCCAGCAGCTTGGCCGGCGGTAGTAGCTATGGCTACACCTTC. Its translation: CASSLAGGSSYGYTF.

This sequence joins TRBV19 and TRBJ1-3; 7 positions match TRBD1. The V gene end was trimmed by 7 bases and the J gene end by 0 bases; junction bases not matched to a gene: 6. The CDR3 has 15 residues. Germline V gene sequence: CDR1 LNHDA, CDR2 SQIVND (reference sequence). The CDR3 sequence is CASNRGPNSGNTIYF. CDR3 DNA sequence: TGTGCCAGTAACAGGGGTCCCAACTCTGGAAACACCATATATTTT.

The chain links TRBV7-9 to TRBJ2-7; 10 nucleotides line up with TRBD1. V dropped 5 bases and J dropped 2; count of bases not matched to a gene: 6. This CDR3 region has 15 residues. The germline CDR1 and CDR2 sequences are SEHNR and FQNEAQ (reference sequence). DNA for the CDR3: TGTGCCAGCAGCCAGTCCGGGACAGGGGCCTACGAGCAGTACTTC. This encodes CASSQSGTGAYEQYF.

The table lists this clone with a few counts. The chain joins TRBV5-4 to TRBJ2-5; 12 nucleotides align to TRBD2. CDR1 and CDR2 (germline): SGHNT, YYREEE (reference sequence). Losses at the gene ends were 3 bases for V and 4 bases for J; bases not matched to a gene: 4. CDR3 size: 15 residues. The CDR3 reads CASSSGLAGTETQYF. The CDR3 DNA is TGTGCCAGCAGCTCTGGACTAGCGGGGACAGAGACCCAGTACTTC.

The chain joins TRBV2 to TRBJ1-5; D gene ambiguous. The CDR3 length is 14 residues. With 3 bases removed from V and 6 bases from J, the gap between germline ends came to 12 bases. Germline V gives CDR1 SNHLY, CDR2 FYNNEI. In nucleotides, the CDR3 is TGTGCCAGCAGTGATAGGGTAGCGGTTCAGCCCCAGCATTTT. It is translated as CASSDRVAVQPQHF.

The chain joins TRBV7-2 to TRBJ1-5; unclear D gene. CDR1 and CDR2 from the germline V gene are SGHTA and FQGNSA. V shed 5 bases and J shed 4 bases, with 9 bases lying between them. The CDR3 is 13 amino acids. CDR3 loop: CASSEQKNQPQHF. CDR3 nucleotide sequence: TGTGCCAGCAGCGAACAGAAGAATCAGCCCCAGCATTTT.

J is TRBJ2-1 and V is TRBV6-2 or TRBV6-3, with 12 bases identical to TRBD2. This CDR3 has 15 amino acids. Per germline, CDR1 MNHEY and CDR2 SVGEGT. J was trimmed by 6 bases and V by 5 bases; bases with no gene match: 5. This chain's CDR3 is CASSPLAGGRNEQFF. The CDR3 bases are TGTGCCAGCAGTCCCCTAGCGGGAGGGCGCAATGAGCAGTTCTTC.

The chain employs TRBV18 and TRBJ1-5; D not resolved. Germline-derived CDR1 and CDR2 are KGHSH and LQKENI. V lost 4 bases and J 4 bases, leaving 8 bases between the germline ends. The CDR3 totals 13 residues. CDR3 in amino acids: CASSREKNQPQHF. The CDR3 DNA is TGTGCCAGCTCACGCGAAAAGAATCAGCCCCAGCATTTT.